The T cell receptor (beta chain) described here comes from a study of shared clonotypes between healthy human individuals. In regard to this clone: What it binds is unknown.

Across several immunoSEQ plates, the genomic DNA of each subset was split evenly. Libraries were prepared by immunoSEQ multiplex PCR; TCRdb keeps only in-frame clonotypes and omits some of them. Found here are approximately 1.9 million clones, around 93% of them singletons; the top ten hold around 1.7%. Points from the study as a whole: Rarefaction exposed incomplete sorted-subset sequencing despite large depth. Sequencing depth was expected to influence donor clonotype sharing. Researchers sampled only blood; tissue repertoires likely differ.

V lost 5 bases, J lost 1 base, and 12 bases lay in between. Germline V lookup: CDR1 SEHNR, CDR2 FQNEAQ (reference sequence). This CDR3 comprises 14 residues. Positively selected for CCR7, the CD45RO-negative cells used as naive CD8 cells excluded terminally differentiated effector memory CD45RA+ cells. The specimen was naive CD8+ T cells from PBMCs. The chain links TRBV7-9 to TRBJ2-7; D is perhaps TRBD2 (7 bases). This clonotype was obtained from a man aged 18 to 30 in good health. Some clones in this sample may be carry-over from other donors' samples. CDR3 DNA: TGTGCCAGCAGCGAGCGGGACATATCCTACGAGCAGTACTTC. Amino acid sequence: CASSERDISYEQYF.